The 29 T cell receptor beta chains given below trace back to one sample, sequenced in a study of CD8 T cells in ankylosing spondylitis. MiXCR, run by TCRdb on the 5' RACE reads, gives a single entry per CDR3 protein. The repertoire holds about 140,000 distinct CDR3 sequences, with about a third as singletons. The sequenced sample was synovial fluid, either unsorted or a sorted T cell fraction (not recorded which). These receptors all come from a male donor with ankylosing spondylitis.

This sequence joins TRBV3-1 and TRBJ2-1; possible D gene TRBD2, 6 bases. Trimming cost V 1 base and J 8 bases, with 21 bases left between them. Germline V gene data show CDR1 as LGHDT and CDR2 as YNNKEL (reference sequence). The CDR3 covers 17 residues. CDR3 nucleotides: TGTGCCAGCAGCCAAGGGAGGGTACTGGCGTGGGTGGATGAGCAGTTCTTC. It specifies CASSQGRVLAWVDEQFF.

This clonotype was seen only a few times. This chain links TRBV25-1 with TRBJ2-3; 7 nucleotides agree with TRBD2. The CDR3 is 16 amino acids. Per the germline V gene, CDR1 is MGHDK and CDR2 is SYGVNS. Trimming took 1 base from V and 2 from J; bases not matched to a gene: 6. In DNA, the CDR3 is TGTGCCAGCAGTGAATTTCTTGCGGGAGACACAGATACGCAGTATTTT. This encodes CASSEFLAGDTDTQYF.

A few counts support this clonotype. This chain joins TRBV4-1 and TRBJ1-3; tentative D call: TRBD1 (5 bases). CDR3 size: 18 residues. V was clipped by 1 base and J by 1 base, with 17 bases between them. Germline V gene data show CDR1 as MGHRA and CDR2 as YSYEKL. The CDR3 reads CASSQGRQGSGSGNTIYF. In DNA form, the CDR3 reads TGCGCCAGCAGCCAAGGGCGGCAGGGCTCCGGATCTGGAAACACCATATATTTT.

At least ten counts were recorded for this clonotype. The CDR3 loop reads CASKVTGDTDTQYF. In nucleotides, the CDR3 is TGTGCCAGCAAAGTGACAGGGGACACAGATACGCAGTATTTT. V gene TRBV12-3 or TRBV12-4 combines with J gene TRBJ2-3; 8 bases line up with TRBD1. The J segment lost 2 bases and the V segment lost 7 bases, leaving 5 bases of the junction unmatched. CDR3 length equals 14 residues.

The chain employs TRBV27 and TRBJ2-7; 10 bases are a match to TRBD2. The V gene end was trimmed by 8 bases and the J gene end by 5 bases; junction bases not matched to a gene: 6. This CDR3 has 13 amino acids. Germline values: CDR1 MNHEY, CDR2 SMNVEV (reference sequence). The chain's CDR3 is CASRAGGLHEQYF. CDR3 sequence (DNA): TGTGCCAGCCGAGCGGGGGGGCTACACGAGCAGTACTTC.

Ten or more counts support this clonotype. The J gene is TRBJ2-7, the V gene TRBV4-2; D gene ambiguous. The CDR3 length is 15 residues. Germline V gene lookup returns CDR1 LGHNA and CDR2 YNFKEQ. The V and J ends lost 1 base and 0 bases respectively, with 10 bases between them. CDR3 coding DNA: TGTGCCAGCAGCCAAGTTTACGGATCCTCCTACGAGCAGTACTTC. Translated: CASSQVYGSSYEQYF.

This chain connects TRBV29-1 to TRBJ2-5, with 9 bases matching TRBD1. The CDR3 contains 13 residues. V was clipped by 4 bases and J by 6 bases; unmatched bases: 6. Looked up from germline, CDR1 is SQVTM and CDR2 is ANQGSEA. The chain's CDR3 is CSVGRGQGQTQYF. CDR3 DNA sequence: TGCAGCGTTGGGCGGGGACAGGGACAGACCCAGTACTTC.

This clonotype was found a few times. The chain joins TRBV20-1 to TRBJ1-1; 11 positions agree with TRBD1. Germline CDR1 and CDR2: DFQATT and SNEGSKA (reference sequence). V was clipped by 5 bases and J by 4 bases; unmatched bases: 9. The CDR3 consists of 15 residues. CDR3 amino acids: CSAPSPGTGGTEAFF. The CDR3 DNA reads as TGCAGTGCTCCCAGCCCCGGGACAGGGGGCACTGAAGCTTTCTTT.

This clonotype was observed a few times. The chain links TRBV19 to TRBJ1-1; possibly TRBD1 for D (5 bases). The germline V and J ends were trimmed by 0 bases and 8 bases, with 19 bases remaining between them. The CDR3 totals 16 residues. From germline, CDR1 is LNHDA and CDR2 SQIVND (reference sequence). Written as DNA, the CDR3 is TGTGCCAGTAGTATAGATCTGCGGGGCCCCGTCTCCGAAGCTTTCTTT. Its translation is CASSIDLRGPVSEAFF.

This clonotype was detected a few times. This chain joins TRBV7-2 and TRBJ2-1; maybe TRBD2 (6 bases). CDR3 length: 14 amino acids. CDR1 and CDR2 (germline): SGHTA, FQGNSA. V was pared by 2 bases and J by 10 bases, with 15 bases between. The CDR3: CASSLRTTDWEQFF. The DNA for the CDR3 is TGTGCCAGCAGCTTAAGGACTACTGACTGGGAGCAGTTCTTC.

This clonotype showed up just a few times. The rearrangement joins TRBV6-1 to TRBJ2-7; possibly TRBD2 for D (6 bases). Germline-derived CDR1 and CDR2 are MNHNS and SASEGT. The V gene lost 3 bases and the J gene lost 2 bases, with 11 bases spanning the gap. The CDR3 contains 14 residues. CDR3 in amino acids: CASSEVWGAYEQYF. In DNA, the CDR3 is TGTGCCAGCAGTGAGGTCTGGGGGGCCTACGAGCAGTACTTC.

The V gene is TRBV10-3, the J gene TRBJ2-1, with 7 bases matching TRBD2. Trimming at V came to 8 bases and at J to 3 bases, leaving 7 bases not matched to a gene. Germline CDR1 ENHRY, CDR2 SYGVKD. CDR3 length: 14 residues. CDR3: CAISRGSVYNEQFF. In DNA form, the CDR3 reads TGTGCCATCTCCCGCGGGAGTGTCTACAATGAGCAGTTCTTC.

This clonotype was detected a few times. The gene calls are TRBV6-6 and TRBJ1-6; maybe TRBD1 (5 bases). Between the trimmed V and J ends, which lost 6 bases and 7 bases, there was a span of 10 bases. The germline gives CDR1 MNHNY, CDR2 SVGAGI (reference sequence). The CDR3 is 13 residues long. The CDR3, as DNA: TGTGCCAGCAGGGGGGGAGTCAATTCACCCCTCCACTTT. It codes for CASRGGVNSPLHF.

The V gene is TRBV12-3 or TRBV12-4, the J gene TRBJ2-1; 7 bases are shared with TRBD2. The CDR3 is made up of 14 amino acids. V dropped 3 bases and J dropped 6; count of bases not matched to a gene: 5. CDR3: CASSFQRGANEQFF. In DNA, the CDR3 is TGTGCCAGCAGTTTTCAGCGGGGAGCCAATGAGCAGTTCTTC.

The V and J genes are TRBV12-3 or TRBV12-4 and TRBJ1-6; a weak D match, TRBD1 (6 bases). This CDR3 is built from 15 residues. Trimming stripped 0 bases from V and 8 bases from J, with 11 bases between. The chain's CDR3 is CASSLAGGKHSPLHF. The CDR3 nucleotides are TGTGCCAGCAGTTTAGCTGGGGGCAAGCATTCACCCCTCCACTTT.

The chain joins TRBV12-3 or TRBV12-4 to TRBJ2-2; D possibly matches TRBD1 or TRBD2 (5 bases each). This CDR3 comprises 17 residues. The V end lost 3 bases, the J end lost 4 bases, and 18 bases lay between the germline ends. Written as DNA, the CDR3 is TGTGCCAGCAGTTTTGCGGTCGGGACGGCGGGCACCGGGGAGCTGTTTTTT. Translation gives CASSFAVGTAGTGELFF.

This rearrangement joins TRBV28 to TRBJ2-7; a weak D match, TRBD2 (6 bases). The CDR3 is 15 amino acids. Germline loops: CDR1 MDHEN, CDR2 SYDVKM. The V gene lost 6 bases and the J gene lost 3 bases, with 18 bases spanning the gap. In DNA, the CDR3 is TGTGCCAGCAGCTTAGGAGGGGCGCGGGACTACGAGCAGTACTTC. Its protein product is CASSLGGARDYEQYF. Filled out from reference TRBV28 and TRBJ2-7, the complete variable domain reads DVKVTQSSRYLVKRTGEKVFLECVQDMDHENMFWYRQDPGLGLRLIYFSYDVKMKEKGDIPEGYSVSREKKERFSLILESASTNQTSMYLCASSLGGARDYEQYFGPGTRLTVT.

The CDR3 sequence is CASSVSSGLIQGMKDTQYF. CDR3 nucleotides: TGCGCCAGCAGCGTGAGCTCCGGCCTTATACAGGGTATGAAAGATACGCAGTATTTT. The chain uses TRBV5-1 and TRBJ2-3; tentative D call: TRBD1 (6 bases). This CDR3 is built from 19 residues. V dropped 4 bases and J dropped 5 bases, with 29 bases sitting between them. Germline values: CDR1 SGHRS, CDR2 YFSETQ.

CDR3 bases: TGCGCCAGCAGCCGTGGACAGTGGGATAATTCACCCCTCCACTTT. It translates to CASSRGQWDNSPLHF. The chain is built from TRBV4-3 and TRBJ1-6; a possible D gene is TRBD1 (6 bases). Germline assignment: CDR1 LGHNA and CDR2 YSLEER. Trimming took 4 bases from V and 5 from J, leaving 12 bases between them. This CDR3 has 15 residues.

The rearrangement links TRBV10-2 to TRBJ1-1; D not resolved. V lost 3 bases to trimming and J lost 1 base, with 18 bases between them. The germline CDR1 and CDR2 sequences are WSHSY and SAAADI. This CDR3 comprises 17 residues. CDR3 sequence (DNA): TGCGCCAGCAGTGAAGGAGGAACGGGTTGGGGGAACACTGAAGCTTTCTTT. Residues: CASSEGGTGWGNTEAFF.

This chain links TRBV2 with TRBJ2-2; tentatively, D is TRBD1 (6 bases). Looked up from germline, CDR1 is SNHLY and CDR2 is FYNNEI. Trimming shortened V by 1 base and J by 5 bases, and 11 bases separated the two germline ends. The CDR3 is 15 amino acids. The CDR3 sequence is CASSEGQGRTGELFF. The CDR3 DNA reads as TGTGCCAGCAGTGAAGGGCAGGGGCGGACCGGGGAGCTGTTTTTT.

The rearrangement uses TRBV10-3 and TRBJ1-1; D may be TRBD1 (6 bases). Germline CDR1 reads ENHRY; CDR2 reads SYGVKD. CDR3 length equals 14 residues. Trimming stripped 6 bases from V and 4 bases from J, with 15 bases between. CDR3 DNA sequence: TGTGCCATCAGACAGGGAGGTCTGGGCACTGAAGCTTTCTTT. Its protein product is CAIRQGGLGTEAFF.

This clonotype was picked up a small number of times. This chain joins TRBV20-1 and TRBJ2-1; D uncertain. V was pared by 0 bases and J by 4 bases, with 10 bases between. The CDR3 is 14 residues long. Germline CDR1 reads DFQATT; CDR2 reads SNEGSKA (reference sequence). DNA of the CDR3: TGCAGTGCTAGAGATCCCTCGAAGTACAATGAGCAGTTCTTC. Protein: CSARDPSKYNEQFF.

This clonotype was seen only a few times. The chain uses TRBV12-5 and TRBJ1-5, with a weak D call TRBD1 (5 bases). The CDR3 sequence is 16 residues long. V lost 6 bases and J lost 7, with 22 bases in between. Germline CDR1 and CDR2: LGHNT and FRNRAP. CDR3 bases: TGTGCTAGTGGACCCCCCGGGACGACATTAAACCAGCCCCAGCATTTT. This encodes CASGPPGTTLNQPQHF.

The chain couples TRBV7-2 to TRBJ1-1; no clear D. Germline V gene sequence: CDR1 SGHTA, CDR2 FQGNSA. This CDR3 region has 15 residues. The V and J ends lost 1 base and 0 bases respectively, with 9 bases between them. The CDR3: CASSLGASMNTEAFF. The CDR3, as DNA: TGTGCCAGCAGCTTAGGGGCGAGTATGAACACTGAAGCTTTCTTT.

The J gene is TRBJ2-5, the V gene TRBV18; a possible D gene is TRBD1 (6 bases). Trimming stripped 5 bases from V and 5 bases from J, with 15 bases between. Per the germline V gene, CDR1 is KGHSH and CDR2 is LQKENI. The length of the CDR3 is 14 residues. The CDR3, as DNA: TGTGCCAGCTCATCCCCAGGGGAGAGGGAGACCCAGTACTTC. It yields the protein CASSSPGERETQYF.

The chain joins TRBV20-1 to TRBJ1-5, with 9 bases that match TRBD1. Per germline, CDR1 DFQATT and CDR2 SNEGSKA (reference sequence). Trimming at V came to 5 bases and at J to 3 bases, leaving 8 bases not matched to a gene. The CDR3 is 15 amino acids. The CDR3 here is CSAGHGTGINQPQHF. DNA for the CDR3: TGCAGTGCTGGCCACGGGACAGGGATCAATCAGCCCCAGCATTTT.

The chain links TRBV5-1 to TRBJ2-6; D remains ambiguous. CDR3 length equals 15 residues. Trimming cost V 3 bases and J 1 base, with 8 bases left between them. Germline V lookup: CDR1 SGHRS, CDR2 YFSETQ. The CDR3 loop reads CASSSIQSGANVLTF. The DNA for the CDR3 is TGCGCCAGCAGCTCGATACAGTCTGGGGCCAACGTCCTGACTTTC.

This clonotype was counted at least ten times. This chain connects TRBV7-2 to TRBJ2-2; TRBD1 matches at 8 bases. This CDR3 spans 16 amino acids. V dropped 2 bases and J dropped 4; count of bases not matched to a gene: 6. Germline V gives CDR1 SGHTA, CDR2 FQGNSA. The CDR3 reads CASSLIGQGGTGELFF. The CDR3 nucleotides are TGTGCCAGCAGCTTAATCGGACAGGGAGGCACCGGGGAGCTGTTTTTT.